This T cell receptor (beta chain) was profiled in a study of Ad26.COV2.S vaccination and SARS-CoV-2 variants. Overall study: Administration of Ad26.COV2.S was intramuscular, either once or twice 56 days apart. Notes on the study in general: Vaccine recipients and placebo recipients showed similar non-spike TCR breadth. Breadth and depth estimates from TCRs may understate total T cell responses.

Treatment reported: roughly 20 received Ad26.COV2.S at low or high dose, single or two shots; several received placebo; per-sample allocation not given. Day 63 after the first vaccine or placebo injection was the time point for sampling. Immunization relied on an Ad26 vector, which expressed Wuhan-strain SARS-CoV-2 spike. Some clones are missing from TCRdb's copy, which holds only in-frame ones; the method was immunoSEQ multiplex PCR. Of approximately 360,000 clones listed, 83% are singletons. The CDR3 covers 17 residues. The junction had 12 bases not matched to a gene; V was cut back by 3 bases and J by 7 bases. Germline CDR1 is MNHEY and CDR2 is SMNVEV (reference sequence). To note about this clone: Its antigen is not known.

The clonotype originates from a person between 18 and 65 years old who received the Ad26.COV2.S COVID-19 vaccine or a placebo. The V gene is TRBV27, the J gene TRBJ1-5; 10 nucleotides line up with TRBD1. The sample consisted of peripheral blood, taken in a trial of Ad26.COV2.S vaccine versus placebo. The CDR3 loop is CASSLRQGAGRGQPQHF. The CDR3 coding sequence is TGTGCCAGCAGTTTGCGACAGGGGGCTGGTAGAGGACAGCCCCAGCATTTT.